A single T cell receptor beta chain is shown here with its context. Antigen: not known. The record originates from a study of post-analysis software for immune sequencing data. Study summary: Some patients lacked subtype; others had relapsing-remitting, secondary progressive or progressive-relapsing disease. General study points: Normalized Chao1 diversity in multiple sclerosis patients fell significantly below that of controls. Same-batch samples co-clustered strongly by F measure.

Built from TCR beta cDNA, the libraries had unique molecular identifiers in them. It was from roughly 1 to 10 million T cells that about 540,000 cDNA molecules came. Each CDR3 protein gets one entry after TCRdb re-called the PCR reads with MiXCR. Among hundreds of thousands of distinct CDR3 sequences, 30% were seen once, and the ten largest hold roughly 0.57%. The specimen sequenced was blood. This TCR was sampled from a girl between 5 and 17 years old with multiple sclerosis.

The CDR3 spells CASSRGIGEKLFF. The CDR3 coding sequence is TGTGCCAGCTCCAGGGGGATCGGGGAAAAACTGTTTTTT. This chain joins TRBV27 and TRBJ1-4; 7 bases are shared with TRBD1. This CDR3 is 13 amino acids long. From germline, CDR1 is MNHEY and CDR2 SMNVEV (reference sequence). J lost 8 bases, V lost 8 bases, and 8 bases had no gene match.